Listed here are 29 T cell receptor beta chains from one sample, sequenced in a study of Ad26.COV2.S vaccination and SARS-CoV-2 variants. Treatment given: about 20 received Ad26.COV2.S at low or high dose, single or two shots; 5 received placebo; per-sample allocation not given. Sample collection was performed on day 63 after the first vaccine or placebo injection. Data came from immunoSEQ multiplex PCR; TCRdb stores just in-frame clones and leaves some out. The sample lists around 300,000 clones, about 90% occurring once. The sample here was peripheral blood, taken in a trial of Ad26.COV2.S vaccine versus placebo. The receptors shown here come from a person between 18 and 65 years old who received the Ad26.COV2.S COVID-19 vaccine or a placebo.

This chain links TRBV13 with TRBJ1-1; D perhaps matches TRBD1 (5 bases). The germline V gene encodes CDR1 PRHDT and CDR2 FYEKMQ (reference sequence). Trimming took off 2 bases at V and 0 bases at J, with 10 bases between the two ends. The CDR3 extends over 15 amino acids. CDR3 DNA: TGTGCCAGCAGCTTACGTCTACAGGTGAACACTGAAGCTTTCTTT. Amino acid sequence: CASSLRLQVNTEAFF.

This clone has more than one count but fewer than ten. CDR3 sequence (DNA): TGTGCCAGTAGTATGACAGGGACTGGTGAGCAGTTCTTC. Translated, it gives CASSMTGTGEQFF. The chain combines TRBV19 with TRBJ2-1; possibly TRBD1 for D (7 bases). V was clipped by 3 bases and J by 9 bases, with 12 bases between them. Germline V gene lookup returns CDR1 LNHDA and CDR2 SQIVND (reference sequence). The length of the CDR3 is 13 residues. Looking up the rest from reference TRBV19 and TRBJ2-1 gives the full variable domain: DGGITQSPKYLFRKEGQNVTLSCEQNLNHDAMYWYRQDPGQGLRLIYYSQIVNDFQKGDIAEGYSVSREKKESFPLTVTSAQKNPTAFYLCASSMTGTGEQFFGPGTRLTVL.

This chain joins TRBV6-2 or TRBV6-3 and TRBJ2-1; no reliable D call. Germline CDR1 MNHEY, CDR2 SVGEGT. There are 11 residues in the CDR3. V was trimmed by 2 bases and J by 10 bases, leaving 6 bases between them. CDR3 residues: CASSYVGEQFF. CDR3 DNA sequence: TGTGCCAGCAGTTACGTCGGGGAGCAGTTCTTC.

The genes are TRBV4-1 and TRBJ2-7; D unresolved. The CDR3 contains 14 residues. V was trimmed by 5 bases and J by 2 bases, leaving 13 bases between them. CDR1 is MGHRA, CDR2 YSYEKL, per germline. CDR3 protein: CASSNSRGAYEQYF. Written as DNA, the CDR3 is TGCGCCAGCAGCAATAGCCGTGGGGCCTACGAGCAGTACTTC.

The V call is TRBV7-9, the J call TRBJ2-3; 10 nucleotides align to TRBD1. CDR1 SEHNR and CDR2 FQNEAQ come from the germline V gene (reference sequence). This CDR3 is 14 amino acids long. The V gene end was trimmed by 6 bases and the J gene end by 5 bases; junction bases not matched to a gene: 5. The CDR3 DNA reads TGTGCCAGCAGTCCGGGACAGGGGATAGATACGCAGTATTTT. It is translated as CASSPGQGIDTQYF.

The chain employs TRBV7-2 and TRBJ1-3; a possible D gene is TRBD1 (5 bases). The CDR3 has 15 residues. V gave up 3 bases and J gave up 0 bases, with 9 bases separating them. In germline, CDR1 is SGHTA, CDR2 FQGNSA. This chain's CDR3 is CASSLGPSSGNTIYF. The DNA for the CDR3 is TGTGCCAGCAGCTTGGGGCCCTCCTCTGGAAACACCATATATTTT.

CDR3: CASSQGAGNEGEKLFF. CDR3 DNA sequence: TGCGCCAGCAGCCAAGGTGCCGGGAACGAGGGTGAAAAACTGTTTTTT. V is TRBV4-1 and J is TRBJ1-4; D ambiguous. CDR3 length equals 16 residues. The germline V gene has CDR1 MGHRA and CDR2 YSYEKL. V was shortened by 1 base and J by 7 bases, with 16 bases between the two germline ends.

The rearrangement joins TRBV4-3 to TRBJ2-6; D ambiguous. Deletions cut 0 bases from V and 0 bases from J, with 12 bases between. The CDR3 has 18 residues. Per the germline V gene, CDR1 is LGHNA and CDR2 is YSLEER. The CDR3 nucleotides are TGCGCCAGCAGCCAAGATCCCTGGCTGGGCTCTGGGGCCAACGTCCTGACTTTC. Protein product: CASSQDPWLGSGANVLTF.

J is TRBJ1-1 and V is TRBV6-5, with 8 positions matching TRBD1. Per germline, CDR1 MNHEY and CDR2 SVGAGI. Trimming cost V 7 bases and J 5 bases; bases outside gene matches: 6. This CDR3 has 13 amino acids. CDR3 bases: TGTGCCAGCATGGGACAGGTTTTTACTGAAGCTTTCTTT. It is translated as CASMGQVFTEAFF.

The rearrangement uses TRBV12-3 or TRBV12-4 and TRBJ2-1; D remains ambiguous. The CDR3 extends over 13 amino acids. V shed 2 bases and J shed 4 bases, with 6 bases lying between them. As DNA, the CDR3 is TGTGCCAGCAGTTTAAGCCTTTACAATGAGCAGTTCTTC. Translated, it gives CASSLSLYNEQFF.

The J gene is TRBJ2-3, the V gene TRBV4-1; maybe TRBD2 (5 bases). The germline V gene has CDR1 MGHRA and CDR2 YSYEKL. Trimming cost V 2 bases and J 1 base, with 16 bases left between them. This CDR3 contains 17 residues. The CDR3 sequence: CASSQSPSGGRTDTQYF. The CDR3 DNA reads TGCGCCAGCAGCCAATCCCCGTCGGGCGGGCGCACAGATACGCAGTATTTT.

V is TRBV11-3 and J is TRBJ1-1; D unclear. From germline, CDR1 is SGHNT and CDR2 YENEEA. The CDR3 loop spans 14 amino acids. V was trimmed by 5 bases and J by 7 bases, leaving 17 bases between them. The CDR3 is CASSLPSTDIEAFF. The CDR3 DNA follows: TGTGCCAGCAGCCTCCCTTCGACGGATATTGAAGCTTTCTTT.

Comments on this clone: The germline gene is not matched at one end of the junction; a read error may be the cause. The CDR3 nucleotides are TGCGCCAGCAGCTCACTACCGGGACTAGCGGGAGCGGTTGACTCGGACTTC. It codes for CASSSLPGLAGAVDSDF. The genes are TRBV5-1 and TRBJ2-5, with 14 bases fitting TRBD2. Germline CDR1 is SGHRS and CDR2 is YFSETQ. CDR3 length: 17 residues.

This chain connects TRBV5-4 to TRBJ1-2; D remains ambiguous. Germline V gene lookup returns CDR1 SGHNT and CDR2 YYREEE (reference sequence). The CDR3 has 12 amino acids. V lost 4 bases to trimming and J lost 4 bases, with 8 bases between them. For the CDR3, the DNA is TGTGCCAGCAGCGAGGAGGGCTATGGCTACACCTTC. It translates to CASSEEGYGYTF. Drawing the rest from reference TRBV5-4 and TRBJ1-2, the complete variable domain is ETGVTQSPTHLIKTRGQQVTLRCSSQSGHNTVSWYQQALGQGPQFIFQYYREEENGRGNFPPRFSGLQFPNYSSELNVNALELDDSALYLCASSEEGYGYTFGSGTRLTVV.

V and J are TRBV18 and TRBJ2-5; D unresolved. V lost 1 base and J lost 0, with 21 bases in between. The CDR3 is 19 residues long. From germline, CDR1 is KGHSH and CDR2 LQKENI. In DNA form, the CDR3 reads TGTGCCAGCTCACCACGGTTATCTAGGAGATTTAAAGACCAAGAGACCCAGTACTTC. It specifies CASSPRLSRRFKDQETQYF.

V and J are TRBV19 and TRBJ1-5, with D possibly being TRBD1 (6 bases). The CDR3 runs to 14 residues. V was shortened by 3 bases and J by 6 bases, with 12 bases between the two germline ends. The germline V gene has CDR1 LNHDA and CDR2 SQIVND (reference sequence). The DNA for the CDR3 is TGTGCCAGTAGTATTAAGGGGGTAGGTCAGCCCCAGCATTTT. This sequence encodes CASSIKGVGQPQHF.

The chain combines TRBV7-2 with TRBJ1-1, with TRBD1 matching 7 bases. The ends lost 4 bases at V and 4 bases at J; junction bases unmatched: 6. The germline V gene encodes CDR1 SGHTA and CDR2 FQGNSA. The CDR3 has 14 residues. In DNA, the CDR3 is TGTGCCAGCAGCTACAGGGGTCTACTCACTGAAGCTTTCTTT. This sequence encodes CASSYRGLLTEAFF.

This sequence joins TRBV6-1 and TRBJ1-4; the D is unclear. V shed 3 bases and J shed 1 base, with 6 bases lying between them. This CDR3 region has 14 residues. CDR1 is MNHNS, CDR2 SASEGT, per germline. CDR3 in amino acids: CASSEGVTNEKLFF. CDR3 DNA: TGTGCCAGCAGTGAGGGCGTAACTAATGAAAAACTGTTTTTT.

The chain has TRBV18 and TRBJ2-7; no firm D call. Germline-derived CDR1 and CDR2 are KGHSH and LQKENI. This CDR3 is 13 amino acids long. V gave up 3 bases and J gave up 5 bases, with 11 bases separating them. The CDR3 region has the DNA TGTGCCAGCTCACCGCCTAGTCAGGACGAGCAGTACTTC. Amino acids: CASSPPSQDEQYF.

This rearrangement joins TRBV24-1 to TRBJ1-1; D is ambiguous. The CDR3 totals 15 residues. V lost 4 bases, J lost 0 bases, and 11 bases lay in between. Germline V gives CDR1 KGHDR, CDR2 SFDVKD. The CDR3 region is CATSEFRIMNTEAFF. The CDR3 DNA is TGTGCCACCAGTGAGTTCAGGATCATGAACACTGAAGCTTTCTTT.

The chain joins TRBV7-9 to TRBJ1-6; D unclear. The ends were cut back, 4 bases at V and 10 bases at J, with 14 bases in the middle. This CDR3 is 14 amino acids long. CDR1 and CDR2 from the germline V gene are SEHNR and FQNEAQ (reference sequence). This CDR3 reads CASSSSQIGSPLHF. The CDR3 nucleotides read TGTGCCAGCAGCTCTTCTCAGATAGGCTCACCCCTCCACTTT.

V is TRBV5-1 and J is TRBJ2-1; D uncertain. The CDR3 sequence is 17 residues long. Trimming took 1 base from V and 5 from J, leaving 19 bases between them. Germline assignment: CDR1 SGHRS and CDR2 YFSETQ. The CDR3 loop reads CASSLTKRDGVNNEQFF. CDR3 nucleotide sequence: TGCGCCAGCAGCTTGACGAAAAGGGATGGGGTAAACAATGAGCAGTTCTTC.

The chain uses TRBV21-1 and TRBJ1-6; the listed D gene, TRBD1, was not tested against the DNA. TRBV21-1 represents a pseudogene. This CDR3 has 17 residues. The CDR3 loop is CASSKARRTGAGSPLHF. Written as DNA, the CDR3 is TGTGCCAGCAGCAAAGCGCGGAGGACAGGGGCTGGGTCACCCCTCCACTTT.

The chain recombines TRBV11-3 with TRBJ1-2, with D unclear. The length of the CDR3 is 15 residues. Germline V CDR1 and CDR2: SGHNT, YENEEA. Trimming took off 5 bases at V and 2 bases at J, with 15 bases between the two ends. CDR3 bases: TGTGCCAGCAGCATGGGAGGGCCTTTAAACTATGGCTACACCTTC. Protein product: CASSMGGPLNYGYTF.

V gene TRBV4-3 combines with J gene TRBJ2-3; D may match TRBD1 or TRBD2 (5 bases each). Germline lookup yields CDR1 LGHNA and CDR2 YSLEER. The CDR3 sequence is 16 residues long. Trimming removed 0 bases from V and 2 bases from J, with 12 bases in between. The CDR3 bases are TGCGCCAGCAGCCAAGATCGGGACGGCCCCACAGATACGCAGTATTTT. It encodes CASSQDRDGPTDTQYF.

This chain links TRBV6-5 with TRBJ2-3, with D uncertain. The CDR3 runs to 16 residues. Germline V lookup: CDR1 MNHEY, CDR2 SVGAGI. Trimming removed 4 bases at V and 0 bases at J, with 14 bases between. CDR3 coding DNA: TGTGCCAGCAGTTCCCCTAGGACCTCTAGCACAGATACGCAGTATTTT. Amino acids: CASSSPRTSSTDTQYF.

The V call is TRBV28, the J call TRBJ2-1, with D perhaps assigned TRBD1 or TRBD2 (5 bases each). Per the germline V gene, CDR1 is MDHEN and CDR2 is SYDVKM. The length of the CDR3 is 16 residues. Deletions cut 7 bases from V and 0 bases from J, with 16 bases between. For the CDR3, the DNA is TGTGCCAGCACCCCTGGGACGGTCAGCTCCTACAATGAGCAGTTCTTC. Residues: CASTPGTVSSYNEQFF.

The V call is TRBV19, the J call TRBJ2-7; D gene unclear. Germline CDR1 and CDR2: LNHDA and SQIVND (reference sequence). V was pared by 0 bases and J by 2 bases, with 17 bases between. The CDR3 sequence is 17 residues long. CDR3 residues: CASSIERPGKGPYEQYF. The DNA for the CDR3 is TGTGCCAGTAGTATAGAACGTCCTGGGAAAGGTCCCTACGAGCAGTACTTC.

The rearrangement links TRBV5-1 to TRBJ1-2, with a tentative D call TRBD1 (5 bases). V gave up 2 bases and J gave up 1 base, with 12 bases separating them. There are 15 residues in the CDR3. Germline V gene lookup returns CDR1 SGHRS and CDR2 YFSETQ. The DNA of the CDR3 is TGCGCCAGCAGCTTTCAAGGGGCGCTTAACTATGGCTACACCTTC. This translates into CASSFQGALNYGYTF.